The 29 T cell receptor delta chains presented below share a single source sample, sequenced in a study of gamma-delta T cells after stem cell transplantation. TCRdb reran clone calling via CATT on the RT-PCR reads. The table shows more than 2,000 delta-chain clones, with about 25% occurring only once. Specimen: gamma-delta T cells. The receptors were sampled from a human donor. It is not recorded whose cells these are; they may come from a transplant donor.

This clone has a handful of counts. The same CDR3 can be traced to other DNA sequences in this sample. The rearrangement joins TRDV1 to TRDJ1, with 8 bases identical to TRDD3. The V gene end was trimmed by 2 bases and the J gene end by 0 bases; junction bases not matched to a gene: 11. The CDR3 length is 18 residues. CDR1 is TSWWSYY, CDR2 QGS, per germline. CDR3 protein: CALGEFNYWGLNTDKLIF. The CDR3 DNA is TGTGCTCTTGGGGAATTTAACTACTGGGGGCTAAACACCGATAAACTCATCTTT.

In its sample, this clone ranks as medium-sized. Additional DNA sequences in this sample encode the identical CDR3. DNA for the CDR3: TGTGCTCTTGGGCCTCTTGGCCTTCCCACACCAAATACTGGGGGATTCGCCTGGTACACCGATAAACTCATCTTT. Encoded protein: CALGPLGLPTPNTGGFAWYTDKLIF. This sequence joins TRDV1 and TRDJ1; 10 bases agree with TRDD3. The trim removed 5 bases at V and 0 bases at J, leaving 33 bases unmatched. From germline, CDR1 is TSWWSYY and CDR2 QGS. The CDR3 contains 25 residues.

Comments on this clone: One junction end disagrees with the germline gene, perhaps due to a read error. This same CDR3 is encoded by further DNA sequences in the sample. V usage is TRDV2 and J usage is TRDJ1; 11 bases are shared with TRDD3. The length of the CDR3 is 20 residues. From germline, CDR1 is GEAIGNYY and CDR2 EKD. CDR3 in amino acids: CATRNPPYWGIRLYTDKLIF. DNA of the CDR3: TGCGCCACCCGGAATCCTCCTTACTGGGGGATAAGGCTCTACACCGATAAACTCATCTTT.

The sample holds a few counts of this clone. A read error is possible here, since a much larger clone lies one base away. Other DNA sequences in the sample encode the same CDR3. V gene TRDV2 combines with J gene TRDJ3; no clear D. The length of the CDR3 is 19 residues. The germline V gene has CDR1 GEAIGNYY and CDR2 EKD. Trimming took 3 bases from V and 0 from J, leaving 17 bases between them. This CDR3 reads CACDELSRLSSWDTRQMFF. The CDR3 DNA follows: TGTGCCTGTGACGAACTATCCCGGCTCAGCTCCTGGGACACCCGACAGATGTTTTTC.

Details on this clone: Given a much more abundant clone one base away, this may be a read error. V and J are TRDV2 and TRDJ3; D is perhaps TRDD3 (6 bases). CDR3 length: 18 amino acids. CDR1 is GEAIGNYY and CDR2 is EKD in the germline V gene. The DNA of the CDR3 is TGTGCCTGTGACACCGGCTACTGGGACTCCTGGGACACCCTACAGATGTTTTTC. Encoded protein: CACDTGYWDSWDTLQMFF.

This clone is judged medium-sized. This chain links TRDV2 with TRDJ1, with TRDD3 identical over 11 bases. This CDR3 has 16 residues. Germline CDR1 GEAIGNYY, CDR2 EKD. V was pared by 9 bases and J by 1 base, with 12 bases of the junction left unmatched. CDR3 amino acids: CAPSGGYVRSTDKLIF. CDR3 nucleotides: TGTGCCCCGAGTGGGGGATACGTTCGATCCACCGATAAACTCATCTTT.

Comments on this clone: A read error is possible here, since a much larger clone lies one base away. This sample also contains other DNA sequences that code for the same CDR3. The chain is built from TRDV2 and TRDJ3; weak D call: TRDD3 (6 bases). CDR1 and CDR2 from the germline V gene are GEAIGNYY and EKD. The CDR3 is made up of 20 amino acids. CDR3 sequence reads: CACDELRYASRPWDTRQMFF. CDR3 sequence (DNA): TGTGCCTGTGACGAGCTTCGATACGCGTCCCGGCCCTGGGACACCCGCCAGATGTTTTTC.

In its sample, this clone ranks as medium-sized. This specimen includes other DNA sequences encoding the same CDR3. This chain uses TRDV2 with TRDJ3; the match to TRDD3 covers 13 bases. The CDR3 has 20 residues. The V segment lost 2 bases and the J segment 2 bases; nucleotides outside the gene matches: 8. Germline values: CDR1 GEAIGNYY, CDR2 EKD. The CDR3 sequence is CACDKVLGDTRPWDTRQMFF. The CDR3 nucleotides are TGTGCCTGTGACAAAGTACTGGGGGATACGCGTCCCTGGGACACCCGACAGATGTTTTTC.

Concerning this clone: One end of the junction does not line up with germline, which may come from a read error. V usage is TRDV3 and J usage is TRDJ1; D uncertain. The CDR3 sequence is 12 residues long. Looked up from germline, CDR1 is TVYSNPD and CDR2 is GDNSRS (reference sequence). CDR3 sequence: CAFVQETDNLIF. The CDR3 DNA reads TGCGCCTTTGTGCAGGAGACCGATAACCTCATCTTT.

Points on this clone: A read error may explain this, as a much larger clone is one base away. V and J are TRDV1 and TRDJ3, with 10 bases aligning to TRDD3. The V gene's germline CDR1 is TSWWSYY and CDR2 QGS. The CDR3 consists of 17 residues. The CDR3 sequence: CALSTGGCTWDTRQVFF. The CDR3 DNA is TGTGCTCTGTCGACTGGGGGATGCACCTGGGACACCCGACAGGTGTTTTTC.

To note about this clone: Germline and junction disagree at one end, which may indicate a read error. V is TRDV2 and J is TRDJ3; TRDD3 aligns across 9 bases. The CDR3 loop spans 18 amino acids. Looked up from germline, CDR1 is GEAIGNYY and CDR2 is EKD. CDR3 DNA: TGTGCCTGTGACCTGTACTGGGGGACCTCCTGGTACACCCGACAGATGTTTTTC. This sequence encodes CACDLYWGTSWYTRQMFF.

This clone was observed a handful of times. A much larger clone lies a single base off, so this may be a read error. The J gene is TRDJ3, the V gene TRDV2; TRDD3 matches 13 bases. Germline loops: CDR1 GEAIGNYY, CDR2 EKD. The CDR3 loop spans 20 amino acids. Trimming cost V 2 bases and J 5 bases; bases outside gene matches: 11. CDR3 sequence: CACDKVLGDTRPRDTRQMFF. CDR3 coding DNA: TGTGCCTGTGACAAAGTACTGGGGGATACGCGTCCCCGGGACACCCGACAGATGTTTTTC.

This clone appeared a few times. A much larger clone lies one base from this, so it may be a read error. The V gene is TRDV1, the J gene TRDJ1; D not certain. The CDR3 totals 11 residues. Germline V gene sequence: CDR1 TSWWSYY, CDR2 QGS. The DNA for the CDR3 is TGTGCTCTTGGGGCGACCGATAAACTCACCTTT. Its protein is CALGATDKLTF.

The CDR3 protein is CALGELPSLGDKLIF. Written as DNA, the CDR3 is TGTGCTCTTGGGGAACTACCCTCACTGGGCGATAAACTCATCTTT. This chain links TRDV1 with TRDJ1, with TRDD3 as a possible D gene (6 bases). The length of the CDR3 is 15 residues. Trimming stripped 0 bases from V and 4 bases from J, with 12 bases between. CDR1 and CDR2 (germline): TSWWSYY, QGS.

Only one count was recorded for this clone. A read error is possible here, since a much larger clone lies one base away. This sequence joins TRDV2 and TRDJ3, with 9 bases fitting TRDD3. The CDR3 is made up of 20 amino acids. Germline V gene data show CDR1 as GEAIGNYY and CDR2 as EKD. The CDR3 DNA reads as TGTGCCTGTGACACCCCCTGGGGGATGCACCTCTCCTGGGACGCCCGACAGATGTTTTTC. Protein product: CACDTPWGMHLSWDARQMFF.

As to this clone: This same CDR3 is encoded by further DNA sequences in the sample. V and J are TRDV1 and TRDJ1; weak D call: TRDD3 (6 bases). Per the germline V gene, CDR1 is TSWWSYY and CDR2 is QGS. The CDR3 is made up of 23 amino acids. Trimming removed 1 base from V and 1 base from J, with 34 bases in between. CDR3 nucleotides: TGTGCTCTTGGGGAACGCGGCCCAACCAACCCCTTTCAAAAGATACGGTTCACCGATAAACTCATCTTT. Protein sequence: CALGERGPTNPFQKIRFTDKLIF.

This clone has only a few counts. A read error may be the cause here, since a much bigger clone is one base away. Different DNA sequences within this sample yield the same CDR3. This sequence joins TRDV2 and TRDJ1; D is unclear. The CDR3 consists of 17 residues. From germline, CDR1 is GEAIGNYY and CDR2 EKD. CDR3 sequence: CACDTLERIVYTDKLIF. The CDR3 DNA is TGTGCCTGTGACACCCTGGAACGGATCGTTTACACCGATAAACTTATCTTT.

This clone was detected once. Compared with germline, one end of the junction differs, possibly owing to a read error. The same CDR3 also results from other DNA sequences found in this sample. This chain links TRDV2 with TRDJ3, with a weak D call TRDD3 (6 bases). Germline-derived CDR1 and CDR2 are GEAIGNYY and EKD. The CDR3 consists of 20 residues. CDR3 in amino acids: CACDTPWGSPPSWDTRQMFF. As DNA, the CDR3 is TGTGCCTGTGACACTCCGTGGGGGTCACCCCCCTCCTGGGACACCCGCCAGATGTTTTTC.

This clone turned up a few times. A much larger clone differs by one base, so this may be a read error. The rearrangement uses TRDV1 and TRDJ1; TRDD3 matches 11 bases. Germline assignment: CDR1 TSWWSYY and CDR2 QGS. CDR3 length: 21 residues. As DNA, the CDR3 is TGTGCTCCTGGGGACCCCTTCCTACCTTTTCTGGGGGATACTGGCACCGATAAACTCATCTTT. This gives the protein CAPGDPFLPFLGDTGTDKLIF.

About this clone: This may come from a read error, since a much larger clone is one base off. The chain has TRDV2 and TRDJ1, with 8 bases lining up with TRDD3. The CDR3 has 20 amino acids. V shed 5 bases and J 0 bases; nucleotides not matched to a gene: 22. Germline CDR1 GEAIGNYY, CDR2 EKD. The CDR3 protein is CACVGPLIGGSARYTDKLIF. CDR3 nucleotide sequence: TGTGCCTGTGTAGGTCCACTTATTGGGGGATCCGCGAGGTACACCGATAAACTCATCTTT.

This clone has a handful of counts. The V and J genes are TRDV1 and TRDJ1, with TRDD3 matching 8 bases. The germline CDR1 and CDR2 sequences are TSWWSYY and QGS. CDR3 size: 24 residues. Trimming cost V 0 bases and J 0 bases; bases outside gene matches: 27. CDR3 DNA sequence: TGTGCTCTTGGGGAACTCGATCTCCCTTCCGCCTCGGAATGGGGGATTCTGTACACCGATAAACTCATCTTT. This encodes CALGELDLPSASEWGILYTDKLIF.

Concerning this clone itself: This sequence may be a read error, since a much larger clone differs from it by one base. V is TRDV2 and J is TRDJ3, with 11 bases lining up with TRDD3. The J segment lost 0 bases and the V segment lost 0 bases, leaving 21 bases of the junction unmatched. The CDR3 has 25 amino acids. Germline V lookup: CDR1 GEAIGNYY, CDR2 EKD. The CDR3 protein is CACDTRWLPRLGDTTFSWDTRQMFF. CDR3 coding DNA: TGTGCCTGTGACACCCGTTGGCTCCCGAGGCTGGGGGATACCACCTTCTCCTGGGACACCCGACAGATGTTTTTC.

There are a few counts of this clone. The chain is built from TRDV3 and TRDJ1; 10 bases line up with TRDD3. Unmatched junction bases numbered 7, after V lost 0 bases and J lost 0 bases. CDR3 size: 16 residues. Germline V gene lookup returns CDR1 TVYSNPD and CDR2 GDNSRS (reference sequence). The CDR3 DNA reads as TGTGCCTTTAGACTGGGGGATCTCTTGGACACCGATAAACTCATCTTT. This codes for CAFRLGDLLDTDKLIF.

A few counts support this clone. A read error is likely here: a far larger clone is one base away. Other DNA sequences in this specimen translate into the identical CDR3. V usage is TRDV2 and J usage is TRDJ3, with D tentatively TRDD3 (5 bases). Deletions cut 3 bases from V and 0 bases from J, with 8 bases between. Germline V gives CDR1 GEAIGNYY, CDR2 EKD. The CDR3 is 16 amino acids. CDR3 bases: TGTGCCTGTGACTTGGGGAGCTCCTGGGACACCCGACAGATGTTTTTC. The encoded protein is CACDLGSSWDTRQMFF.

By share of the sample, this clone is medium-sized. CDR3 sequence (DNA): TGTGCTCTTGGGTCGGGAGCCCTACTGGGGGATACGCCGTCCTATAAACTCATCTTT. Translated: CALGSGALLGDTPSYKLIF. The chain employs TRDV1 and TRDJ1, with TRDD3 matching 13 bases. The CDR3 totals 19 residues. Germline V lookup: CDR1 TSWWSYY, CDR2 QGS. The trim removed 5 bases at V and 6 bases at J, leaving 18 bases unmatched.

To note about this clone: A far larger clone is a single base away, which makes a read error likely. The J gene is TRDJ3, the V gene TRDV2, with TRDD3 matching over 9 bases. This CDR3 contains 18 residues. Germline loops: CDR1 GEAIGNYY, CDR2 EKD. As DNA, the CDR3 is TGTGCCTGTGACATGTACTGGGGGACCTCCTTGGACACCCGACAGATGTTTTTC. This codes for CACDMYWGTSLDTRQMFF.

Points on this clone: A clone one base away is much larger, so this may be a read error. The chain joins TRDV2 to TRDJ3; 11 bases line up with TRDD3. The V segment lost 0 bases and the J segment 0 bases; nucleotides outside the gene matches: 6. CDR1 is GEAIGNYY and CDR2 is EKD in the germline V gene. There are 20 residues in the CDR3. CDR3 in amino acids: CACDTRWGIPLSWDTRQMFF. DNA of the CDR3: TGTGCCTGTGACACCCGCTGGGGGATACCGCTCTCCTGGGACACCCGACAGATGTTTTTC.

In regard to this clone: A read error is possible here, since a much larger clone lies one base away. The chain couples TRAV29/DV5 to TRDJ1; 8 bases are a match to TRDD3. The CDR3 runs 19 residues. V gave up 0 bases and J gave up 0 bases; unmatched junction bases: 16. CDR1 and CDR2 from the germline V gene are NSMFDY and ISSIKDK. CDR3 nucleotide sequence: TGTGCAGCAAGCGTAAGTCGCAACACGGGGATACAGTACACCGATAAACTCATCTTT. Its protein is CAASVSRNTGIQYTDKLIF.

As to this clone: A single base is all that separates this from a far larger clone, so a read error is likely. The chain recombines TRDV2 with TRDJ1; TRDD3 matches at 9 bases. Germline CDR1 reads GEAIGNYY; CDR2 reads EKD. CDR3 size: 15 residues. CDR3 coding DNA: TGTGCCTGTGACACCGTGGGGATACGGACGGATAGACTCATCTTT. Encoded protein: CACDTVGIRTDRLIF.